This record covers a single TCR beta chain. Its antigen is unknown. These data originate in a study of response to subunit inactivated influenza vaccine. TCRdb redid the calling of the RT-PCR reads with MiXCR, one entry per CDR3 protein. This table holds fewer than 650,000 distinct CDR3 sequences, approximately 13% found once. Points from the study as a whole: Authors suggested few new T cells are recruited by each seasonal influenza vaccination.

The V gene lost 4 bases and the J gene lost 5 bases, with 15 bases spanning the gap. CDR1 ENHRY and CDR2 SYGVKD come from the germline V gene. The CDR3 totals 15 residues. This receptor was obtained from a man aged 50 to 59 who received an inactivated influenza vaccine. The material sequenced was PBMCs from blood, taken roughly 47 days after vaccination. J is TRBJ1-5 and V is TRBV10-3; D is possibly TRBD1 (6 bases). The CDR3 spells CAISGSRGADQPQHF. The CDR3 region has the DNA TGTGCCATCAGTGGGTCAAGGGGGGCCGATCAGCCCCAGCATTTT.